Reported below is one T cell receptor beta chain. Its antigen is undetermined. The data belong to a study of monozygotic twins with inflammatory bowel disease. Study observations and caveats: IBD patients shared fewer clonotypes with other individuals than healthy twins, especially patients with disease activity signs.

There are 16 residues in the CDR3. Germline CDR1 reads MNHEY; CDR2 reads SVGEGT. Total RNA input per TCR library was approximately 3.5 ug. Using TCRalpha and TCRbeta cDNA, the researchers carried out two nested PCRs that lasted around 15 and 9 cycles. TCRdb re-called the 5' RACE reads and catalogs CDR3 proteins one per entry, DNA excluded. The sample's table shows a few hundred thousand distinct CDR3 sequences. This receptor was obtained from a human donor with ulcerative colitis or Crohn's disease, or a healthy co-twin of an affected twin (not recorded which). Sequencing was done on a sample of blood. V and J are TRBV6-2 or TRBV6-3 and TRBJ1-5. The chain's CDR3 is CATSLLGLPSPQPQHF.